This T cell receptor beta chain derives from a study of blood T cell repertoires in COVID-19. The overall study: Samples taken during acute and convalescent COVID-19 were collected in the United States, Italy and Spain. T cells, B-cell-depleted T cells, or PBMCs provided the cDNA or gDNA that served as material.

The authors' processing: It was from reference gene primer amplification that nucleated cell counts were estimated. The method was immunoSEQ multiplex PCR; TCRdb's version includes in-frame clones alone and lacks a portion of them. The V and J calls and the clone size are those of that table, but D and trimming were determined from the DNA. The table lists roughly 73,000 clones, roughly 90% of them singletons. The CDR3 spans 16 residues. The V gene end was trimmed by 7 bases and the J gene end by 0 bases; junction bases not matched to a gene: 6. Germline CDR1 and CDR2: LNHDA and SQIVND (reference sequence).

This chain connects TRBV19 to TRBJ2-6, with 7 bases fitting TRBD1. The sequencing input was peripheral blood. The TCR sequence derives from a man in his 70s with active or convalescent COVID-19. The chain's CDR3 is CASTRGQFSGANVLTF. Here the CDR3 DNA reads TGTGCCAGTACCCGGGGACAGTTCTCTGGGGCCAACGTCCTGACTTTC.